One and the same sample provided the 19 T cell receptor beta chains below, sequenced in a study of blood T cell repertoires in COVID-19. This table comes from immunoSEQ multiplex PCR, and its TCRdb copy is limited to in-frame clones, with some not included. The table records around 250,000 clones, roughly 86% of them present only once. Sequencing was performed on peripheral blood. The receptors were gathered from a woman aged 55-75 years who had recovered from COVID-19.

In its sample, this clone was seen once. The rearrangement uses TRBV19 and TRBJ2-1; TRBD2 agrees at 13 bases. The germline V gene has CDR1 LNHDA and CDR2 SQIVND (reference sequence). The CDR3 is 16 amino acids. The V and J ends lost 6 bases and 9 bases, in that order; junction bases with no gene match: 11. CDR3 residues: CASSRELAGGLGEQFF. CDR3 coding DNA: TGTGCCAGTAGCCGCGAACTAGCGGGGGGGCTGGGTGAGCAGTTCTTC. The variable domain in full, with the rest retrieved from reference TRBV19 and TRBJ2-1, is DGGITQSPKYLFRKEGQNVTLSCEQNLNHDAMYWYRQDPGQGLRLIYYSQIVNDFQKGDIAEGYSVSREKKESFPLTVTSAQKNPTAFYLCASSRELAGGLGEQFFGPGTRLTVL.

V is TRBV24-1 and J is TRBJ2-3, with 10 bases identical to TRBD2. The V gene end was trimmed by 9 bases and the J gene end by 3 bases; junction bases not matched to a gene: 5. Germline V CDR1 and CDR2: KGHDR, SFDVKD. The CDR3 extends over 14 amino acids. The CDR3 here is CATEGGLATDTQYF. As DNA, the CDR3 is TGTGCCACCGAGGGGGGACTAGCGACAGATACGCAGTATTTT.

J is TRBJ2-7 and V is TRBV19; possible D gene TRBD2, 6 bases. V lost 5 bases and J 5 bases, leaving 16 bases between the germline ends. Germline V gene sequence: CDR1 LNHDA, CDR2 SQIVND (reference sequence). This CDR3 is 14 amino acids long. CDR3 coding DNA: TGTGCCAGTAGTTCGTCCGGGGGAAGGAACGAGCAGTACTTC. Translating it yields CASSSSGGRNEQYF.

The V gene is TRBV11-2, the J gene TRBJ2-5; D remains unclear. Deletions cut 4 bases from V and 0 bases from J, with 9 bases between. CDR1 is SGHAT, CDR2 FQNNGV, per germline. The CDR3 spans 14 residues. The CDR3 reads CASSSNQYQETQYF. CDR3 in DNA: TGTGCCAGCAGCTCCAATCAGTACCAAGAGACCCAGTACTTC.

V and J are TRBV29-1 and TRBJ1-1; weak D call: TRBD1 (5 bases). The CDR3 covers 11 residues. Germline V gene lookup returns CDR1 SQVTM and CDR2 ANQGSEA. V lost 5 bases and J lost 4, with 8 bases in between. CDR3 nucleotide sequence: TGCAGCGTTAGGGGATCCACTGAAGCTTTCTTT. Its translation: CSVRGSTEAFF.

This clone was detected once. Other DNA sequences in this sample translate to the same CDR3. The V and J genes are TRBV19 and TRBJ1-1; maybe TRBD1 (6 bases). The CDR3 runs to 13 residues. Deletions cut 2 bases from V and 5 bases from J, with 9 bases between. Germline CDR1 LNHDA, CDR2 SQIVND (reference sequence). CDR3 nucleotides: TGTGCCAGTAGTATAACAGGGACGACTGAAGCTTTCTTT. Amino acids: CASSITGTTEAFF.

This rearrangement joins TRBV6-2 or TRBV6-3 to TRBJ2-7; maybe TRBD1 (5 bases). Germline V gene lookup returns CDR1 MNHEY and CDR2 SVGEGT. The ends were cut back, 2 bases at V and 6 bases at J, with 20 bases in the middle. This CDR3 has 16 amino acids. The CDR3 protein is CASSYKWPGQSSEQYF. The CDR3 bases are TGTGCCAGCAGTTACAAGTGGCCAGGGCAGTCATCCGAGCAGTACTTC.

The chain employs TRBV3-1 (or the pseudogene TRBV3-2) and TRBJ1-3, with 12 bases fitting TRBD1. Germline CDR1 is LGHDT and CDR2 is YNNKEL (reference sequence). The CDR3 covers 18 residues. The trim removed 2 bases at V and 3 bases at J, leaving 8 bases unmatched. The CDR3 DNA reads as TGTGCCAGCAGCCAATTTCCGGGACAGGGGGCTTATGGAAACACCATATATTTT. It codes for CASSQFPGQGAYGNTIYF.

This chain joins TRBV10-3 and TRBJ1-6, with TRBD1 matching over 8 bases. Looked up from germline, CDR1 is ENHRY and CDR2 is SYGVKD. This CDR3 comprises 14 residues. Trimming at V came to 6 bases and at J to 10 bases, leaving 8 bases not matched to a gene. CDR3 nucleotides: TGTGCCATCAGGGGGACAGGAGGACGGTCACCCCTCCACTTT. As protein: CAIRGTGGRSPLHF.

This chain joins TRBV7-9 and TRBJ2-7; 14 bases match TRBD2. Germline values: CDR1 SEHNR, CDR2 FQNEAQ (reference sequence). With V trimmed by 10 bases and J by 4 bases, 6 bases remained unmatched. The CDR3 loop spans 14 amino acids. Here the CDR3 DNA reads TGTGCCACCAAAGGGACTAGCGGGGGATACGAGCAGTACTTC. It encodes CATKGTSGGYEQYF.

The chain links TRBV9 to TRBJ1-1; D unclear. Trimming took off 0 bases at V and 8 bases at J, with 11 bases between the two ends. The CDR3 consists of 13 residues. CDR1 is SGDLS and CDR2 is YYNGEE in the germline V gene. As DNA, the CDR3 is TGTGCCAGCAGCGTAGGGAGTGGAGAGGAAGCTTTCTTT. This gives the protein CASSVGSGEEAFF.

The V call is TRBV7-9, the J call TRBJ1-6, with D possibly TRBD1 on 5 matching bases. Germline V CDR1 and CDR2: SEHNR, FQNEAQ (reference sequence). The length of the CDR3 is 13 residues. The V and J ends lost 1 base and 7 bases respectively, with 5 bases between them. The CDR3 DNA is TGTGCCAGCAGCTTAGGACAGAATTCACCCCTCCACTTT. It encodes CASSLGQNSPLHF.

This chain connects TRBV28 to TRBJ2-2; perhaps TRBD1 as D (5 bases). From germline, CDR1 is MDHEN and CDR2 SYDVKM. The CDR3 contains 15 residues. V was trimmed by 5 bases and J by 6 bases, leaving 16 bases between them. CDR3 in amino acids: CASSIPMQGAGELFF. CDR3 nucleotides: TGTGCCAGCAGTATCCCGATGCAGGGCGCCGGGGAGCTGTTTTTT.

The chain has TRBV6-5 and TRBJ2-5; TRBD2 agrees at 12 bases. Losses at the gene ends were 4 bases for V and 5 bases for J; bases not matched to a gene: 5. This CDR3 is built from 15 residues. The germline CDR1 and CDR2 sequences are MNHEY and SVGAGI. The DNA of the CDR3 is TGTGCCAGCAGTTCCCTAGCGGGGGGGTTTGAGACCCAGTACTTC. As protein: CASSSLAGGFETQYF.

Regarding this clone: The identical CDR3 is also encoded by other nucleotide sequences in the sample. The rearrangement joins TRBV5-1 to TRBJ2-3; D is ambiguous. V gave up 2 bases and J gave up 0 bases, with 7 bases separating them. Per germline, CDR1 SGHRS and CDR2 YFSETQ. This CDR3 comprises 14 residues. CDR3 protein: CASSLGVSTDTQYF. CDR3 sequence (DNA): TGCGCCAGCAGCTTAGGAGTTAGCACAGATACGCAGTATTTT. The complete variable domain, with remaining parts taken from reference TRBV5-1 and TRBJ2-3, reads KAGVTQTPRYLIKTRGQQVTLSCSPISGHRSVSWYQQTPGQGLQFLFEYFSETQRNKGNFPGRFSGRQFSNSRSEMNVSTLELGDSALYLCASSLGVSTDTQYFGPGTRLTVL.

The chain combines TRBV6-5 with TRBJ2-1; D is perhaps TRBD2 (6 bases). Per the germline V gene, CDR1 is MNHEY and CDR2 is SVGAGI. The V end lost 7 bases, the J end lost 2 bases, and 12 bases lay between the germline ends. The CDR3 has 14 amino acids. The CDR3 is CASTGTSAYNEQFF. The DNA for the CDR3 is TGTGCCAGCACGGGGACTTCTGCCTACAATGAGCAGTTCTTC.

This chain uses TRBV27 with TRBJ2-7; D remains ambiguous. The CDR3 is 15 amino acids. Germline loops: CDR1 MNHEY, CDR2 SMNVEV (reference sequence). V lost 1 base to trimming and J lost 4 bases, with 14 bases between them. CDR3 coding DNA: TGTGCCAGCAGTTTATTGGCTCAGGCGTCGTACGAGCAGTACTTC. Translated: CASSLLAQASYEQYF.

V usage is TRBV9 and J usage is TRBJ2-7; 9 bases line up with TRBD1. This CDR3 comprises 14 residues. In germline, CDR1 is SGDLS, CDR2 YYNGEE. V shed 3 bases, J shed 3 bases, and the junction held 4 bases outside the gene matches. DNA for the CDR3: TGTGCCAGCAGCGACGGGACAGGGCACTACGAGCAGTACTTC. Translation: CASSDGTGHYEQYF.

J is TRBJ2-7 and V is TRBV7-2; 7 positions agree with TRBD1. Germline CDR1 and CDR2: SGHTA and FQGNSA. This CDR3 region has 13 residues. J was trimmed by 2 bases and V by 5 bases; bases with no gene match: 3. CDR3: CASSPGQTYEQYF. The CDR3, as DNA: TGTGCCAGCAGCCCGGGACAGACCTACGAGCAGTACTTC.